Given below is one T cell receptor (beta chain) in context. This table comes from immunoSEQ multiplex PCR, and its TCRdb copy is limited to in-frame clones, with some not included. The sample comprises under 600,000 clones, around 78% of which are singletons, and more than 10% rests with the top ten. Germline CDR1 reads MDHEN; CDR2 reads SYDVKM. The CDR3 spans 16 residues. The data originate from a study of shared clonotypes between healthy human individuals. This sequence joins TRBV28 and TRBJ2-5; 7 positions match TRBD2. The DNA end is more similar to TRBJ2-7, so the J call may be wrong. Sequencing input: PBMCs. This TCR came from a woman aged 40 to 50 in good health. Some clones in this sample may be carry-over from other donors' samples. CDR3: CASSGVAWEGEYEQYF. The CDR3, as DNA: TGTGCCAGCAGTGGGGTAGCTTGGGAGGGAGAGTACGAGCAGTACTTC.